The next 3 T cell receptor beta chains were all read from a single sample in a study of CD8 T cells in Susac syndrome. Reverse transcription of roughly 0.45 to 1 ug RNA was carried out with random hexamers. In TCRdb, the immunoSEQ multiplex PCR reads were re-called with MiXCR into one record per CDR3 protein. The sample shows around 130,000 distinct CDR3 sequences, 90% to 95% of them seen only once. Sequenced: CD4+ T cells from PBMCs. Source of these receptors: a human donor with multiple sclerosis.

The CDR3 coding sequence is TGTGCCAGCAGTACAAAGGGGGCAGTTGACTACGAGCAGTACTTC. The encoded protein is CASSTKGAVDYEQYF. The gene calls are TRBV3-1 and TRBJ2-7, with 7 bases that match TRBD1. This CDR3 has 15 residues. Germline V gene lookup returns CDR1 LGHDT and CDR2 YNNKEL (reference sequence). J was trimmed by 3 bases and V by 6 bases; bases with no gene match: 11.

V is TRBV28 and J is TRBJ1-2; 7 positions match TRBD1. V shed 6 bases and J 8 bases; nucleotides not matched to a gene: 12. CDR3 length equals 14 residues. The V gene's germline CDR1 is MDHEN and CDR2 SYDVKM. CDR3 sequence (DNA): TGTGCCAGCAGGCCCTCGACAGGGCAGCGGGGCTACACCTTC. This codes for CASRPSTGQRGYTF.

This chain joins TRBV3-1 and TRBJ1-6, with D possibly matching TRBD1 (5 bases). Germline CDR1 and CDR2: LGHDT and YNNKEL (reference sequence). Trimming pared 1 base from V and 7 bases from J, leaving 14 bases between. The CDR3 covers 16 residues. The CDR3 DNA follows: TGTGCCAGCAGCCAAGCCGGAGGCAGGGTAAATTCACCCCTCCACTTT. Translated, it gives CASSQAGGRVNSPLHF.